This T cell receptor beta chain emerged from a study of a mutant IDH1 vaccine in newly diagnosed glioma (dated by TCRdb to the early 2020s). Regarding the study in general: In the chemotherapy-containing groups, vaccination started alongside temozolomide cycles, whereas in patients who had radiotherapy alone it started 4-6 weeks after radiotherapy. The week-35 safety follow-up took place at visit V12, and the week-47 end of study took place at visit V13. Prior to enrollment, patients had been given standard therapy consisting of radiotherapy alone, temozolomide alone, or radiochemotherapy with temozolomide, with the combination given to most patients. Longitudinal TCRB deep sequencing was done for some 26 treated patients, wherever samples were available for exploratory analyses. Peripheral blood samples were drawn at six visits, namely V03 (baseline), V05, V07, V10, V12 and V13. Of the approximately 35 treated patients, about 60% were male and approximately 40% were female, and the mean age was approximately 37 years. General findings and caveats noted by the study authors: PBMC samples for TCRB deep sequencing were selected based on availability. Vaccine-induced immune responses across multiple MHC alleles were detected in around 92% of patients. Pseudoprogression seemed to be unrelated to changes in the top peripheral T cell clonotypes found by TCRB sequencing. The authors stated that sample limitations prevented analyses of patient blood samples from being reproduced.

This specimen's time point label, per the study, means: week 47, end of study. A 20-mer mutant IDH1 peptide at 300 micrograms in Montanide made up each vaccine dose, which was injected subcutaneously together with topical imiquimod. Patients received eight vaccinations in weeks 1, 3, 5, 7, 11, 15, 19 and 23, corresponding to visits V03 through V10. The donors had newly diagnosed IDH1-mutant astrocytomas of WHO grade 3 or 4 that showed loss of nuclear ATRX. The samples were drawn from NOA16, a multicentre, single-arm, open-label phase I trial in Germany that tested a mutant IDH1 peptide vaccine in humans for the first time. Genomic DNA for TCRB sequencing was extracted from EDTA blood using the DNeasy Blood and Tissue Kit. A single count supports this clone. The clone's antigen remains unknown. Within one base of it there is no much larger clone, and no base qualities were kept. The library was built by means of the immunoSEQ multiplex PCR assay. Rearranged TCR beta chain sequences were amplified using the hsTCRB Kit according to the manufacturer's protocol. Sequencing of TCRB libraries was carried out on an Illumina MiSeq. Per the authors' processing: The proprietary platform of the kit vendor was used for demultiplexing, trimming and gene mapping. TCRdb obtained this table from immuneACCESS and retained in-frame rearrangements with V and J assigned. These tables miss some clones; where compared with another copy, unresolved V genes account for less than half of the shortfall, and the remainder is unexplained. That table supplies the V and J calls and clone size; D and trimming were determined from the DNA. The sample table shows 30,000 to 35,000 clones, and approximately 89% are seen once. Jointly, the top ten make up about 2.2% of the sample.

From the germline V gene, CDR1 is SGHDT and CDR2 is YYEEEE. From its cysteine to its phenylalanine, the CDR3 spans 16 amino acids. The CDR3 DNA has 48 bases and is translated from base 1. V is cut by 0 bases and J by 1 base, and the space between the germline ends is 10 bases. Here the chain combines TRBV5-6 and TRBJ2-2; the D gene is unclear. This sample comprised PBMCs, obtained from a glioma patient whose treatment included an IDH1 peptide vaccine. The TCR comes from a middle-aged man with glioma. The base sequence is TGTGCCAGCAGCTTGGCCTTACACGGGAACACCGGGGAGCTGTTTTTT. It encodes CASSLALHGNTGELFF.